This T cell receptor beta chain was captured in a study of T cell clonotyping in hematopoietic cell transplantation. Whole-study results and caveats: After transplant, recipient diversity fell while pathologically expanded clonotypes grew through day 180. Broader posttransplant TCR repertoire diversity was predicted by graft donor and pretransplant recipient Inverse Simpson Index values.

Data came from immunoSEQ multiplex PCR; TCRdb stores just in-frame clones and leaves some out. The data hold 25,000 to 30,000 clones, with less than 85% observed a single time. Time point indicated: recipient sample about 28 days before transplant, after cytoreduction. This clone occurred once. Its cognate antigen is unknown. The sequencing used peripheral blood mononuclear cells, collected before stem cell transplant. The TCR was taken from a man in his forties with acute myeloid leukemia. Some clones in this sample may be carry-over from other donors' samples.

CDR3 coding DNA: TGTGCCAGCAGCGTAGACCCTGGACCGGAGGCGATAAATGGCTACACCTTC. As protein: CASSVDPGPEAINGYTF. The rearrangement joins TRBV9 to TRBJ1-2; D gene unclear. CDR3 length equals 17 residues. Trimming left V 0 bases short and J 6 bases short, with 21 bases between. Germline V gives CDR1 SGDLS, CDR2 YYNGEE.